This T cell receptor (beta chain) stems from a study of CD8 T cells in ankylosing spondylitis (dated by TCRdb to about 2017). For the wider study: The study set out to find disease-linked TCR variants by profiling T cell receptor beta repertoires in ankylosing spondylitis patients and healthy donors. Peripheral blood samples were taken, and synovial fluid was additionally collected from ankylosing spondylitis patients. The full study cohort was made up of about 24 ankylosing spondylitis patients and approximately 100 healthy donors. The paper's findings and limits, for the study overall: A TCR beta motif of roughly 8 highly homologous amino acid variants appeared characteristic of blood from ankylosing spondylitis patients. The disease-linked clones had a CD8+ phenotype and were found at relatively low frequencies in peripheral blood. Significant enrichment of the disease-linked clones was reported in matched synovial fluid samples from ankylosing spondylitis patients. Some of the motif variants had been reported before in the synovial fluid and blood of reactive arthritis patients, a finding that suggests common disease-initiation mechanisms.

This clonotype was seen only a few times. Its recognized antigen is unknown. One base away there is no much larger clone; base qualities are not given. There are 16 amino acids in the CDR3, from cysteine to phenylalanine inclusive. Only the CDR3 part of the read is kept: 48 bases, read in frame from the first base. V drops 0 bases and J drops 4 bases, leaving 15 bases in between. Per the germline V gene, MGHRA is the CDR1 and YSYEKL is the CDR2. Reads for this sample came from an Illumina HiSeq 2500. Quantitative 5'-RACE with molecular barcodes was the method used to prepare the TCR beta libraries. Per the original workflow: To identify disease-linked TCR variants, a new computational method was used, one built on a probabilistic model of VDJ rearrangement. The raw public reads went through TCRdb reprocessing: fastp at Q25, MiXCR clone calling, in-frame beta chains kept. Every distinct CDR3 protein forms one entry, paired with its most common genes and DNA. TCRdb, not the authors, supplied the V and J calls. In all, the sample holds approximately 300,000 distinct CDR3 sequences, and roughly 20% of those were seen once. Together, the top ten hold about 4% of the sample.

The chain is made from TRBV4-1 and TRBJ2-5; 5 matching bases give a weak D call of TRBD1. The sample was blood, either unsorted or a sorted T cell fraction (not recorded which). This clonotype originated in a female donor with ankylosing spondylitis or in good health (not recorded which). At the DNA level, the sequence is TGCGCCAGCAGCCAAGATGGCAGGGTGGTAGGAGAGACCCAGTACTTC. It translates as CASSQDGRVVGETQYF.